The rows below give T cell receptor beta chains drawn from one sample of a study of T cell repertoires in cytomegalovirus infection. TCRdb re-called the reads with MiXCR, one entry per CDR3 protein. The repertoire consists of roughly 730,000 distinct CDR3 sequences, with around 30% occurring once and the leading ten covering 15% to 20%. No cognate antigen is known for these TCRs. Sequenced here: cultured PBMCs, sampled from culture after CMV antigen stimulation. The receptor set was obtained from a human donor in good health (CMV status not recorded). Some clones in this sample may be carry-over from other donors' samples. Both conserved end residues are part of each CDR3. Fields, in order: V gene, J gene, CDR3 protein.

>TRBV7-2|TRBJ2-3
CASSFFLAGVDTQYF
>TRBV20-1|TRBJ2-2
CSALKAGSTGELFF
>TRBV7-2|TRBJ2-7
CASSLGQIYEQYF
>TRBV7-6|TRBJ2-7
CASRDAQTYEQYF
>TRBV7-2|TRBJ1-3
CASSLSLSGGAGNTIYF
>TRBV5-6|TRBJ2-5
CASSLRAGAPQETQYF
>TRBV4-1|TRBJ2-5
CASSQVDGQETQYF
>TRBV7-2|TRBJ2-7
CASSLGWRYEQYF
>TRBV6-1|TRBJ2-1
CASSLMGTGTEGEQFF
>TRBV5-6|TRBJ1-4
CASSSEGWNEKLFF
>TRBV4-1|TRBJ2-7
CASSKGQGYEQYF
>TRBV7-6|TRBJ2-3
CASSLSWGTPEDTQYF
>TRBV6-1|TRBJ2-7
CASSEVGLYEQYF
>TRBV4-1|TRBJ1-1
CASRNDRDEAFF
>TRBV20-1|TRBJ2-5
CSVRQVEETQYF
>TRBV12-5|TRBJ1-1
CASGLVLGQGATEAFF
>TRBV7-8|TRBJ2-7
CASSLNRDRRHEQYF
>TRBV29-1|TRBJ2-3
CSVAGRPSSSTDTQYF
>TRBV28|TRBJ1-4
CASSSPGRRNEKLFF
>TRBV5-1|TRBJ2-3
CASSLEAGSPKDQYF
>TRBV6-2/TRBV6-3|TRBJ1-1
CASIIFTEAFF
>TRBV20-1|TRBJ1-2
CSARFGIPSYGYTF
>TRBV5-1|TRBJ2-5
CASSLEGVQETQYF
>TRBV7-2|TRBJ1-1
CASSLGVLRGVNTEAFF
>TRBV7-9|TRBJ2-5
CASSLYGDETQYF
>TRBV20-1|TRBJ1-1
CSARGHSNTEAFF
>TRBV24-1|TRBJ2-1
CATSDYLEQFF
>TRBV5-5|TRBJ1-1
CASSLVLSQNTEAFF
>TRBV7-9|TRBJ2-3
CASRQKRLADTDTQYF
>TRBV10-2|TRBJ2-7
CASKDRNSYEQYF
>TRBV7-2|TRBJ2-5
CASSPRGLWTQYF
>TRBV4-1|TRBJ1-3
CASSQGQGGGNTIYF
>TRBV20-1|TRBJ1-1
CSAPSAQGRVNTEAFF
>TRBV7-8|TRBJ1-2
CASSPGAPYGYTF
>TRBV28|TRBJ1-4
CASSQIRSATNEKLFF
>TRBV12-3/TRBV12-4|TRBJ1-1
CASSPTGGDTEAFF
>TRBV23-1|TRBJ1-5
CASSQSNRRQPQHF
>TRBV6-1|TRBJ2-5
CASSVLIETQYF
>TRBV27|TRBJ2-3
CASSITPTVSTDTQYF
>TRBV27|TRBJ1-5
CASSGHSTQPQHF
>TRBV7-8|TRBJ2-2
CASSKTRLNTGELFF
>TRBV7-2|TRBJ2-7
CASSSGQRVYEQYF
>TRBV2|TRBJ2-1
CASRASGANEEQFF
>TRBV4-1|TRBJ2-6
CASSQAGGPGANVLTF
>TRBV4-3|TRBJ2-5
CASSQETGDWQTQYF
>TRBV20-1|TRBJ2-3
CSARSRHRGQDTQYF
>TRBV7-2|TRBJ2-3
CASSSRLVADTQYF
>TRBV7-2|TRBJ2-3
CASSLWAGAKPGTQYF
>TRBV27|TRBJ2-3
CASRQAGGRPDTQYF
>TRBV19|TRBJ2-7
CASRGFGGDYEQYF
>TRBV11-2|TRBJ2-5
CASSPTVIQETQYF
>TRBV12-3/TRBV12-4|TRBJ2-7
CASTGSMHEQYF
>TRBV5-1|TRBJ1-4
CASSLGGETNEKLFF
>TRBV27|TRBJ2-3
CASRKTGTDTQYF
>TRBV7-2|TRBJ2-3
CASSMGLTTDTQYF
>TRBV7-2|TRBJ1-5
CASSSGRLNQPQHF
>TRBV20-1|TRBJ2-5
CSARDRVGLGETQYF
>TRBV5-6|TRBJ2-3
CASSSEATSGEITQYF